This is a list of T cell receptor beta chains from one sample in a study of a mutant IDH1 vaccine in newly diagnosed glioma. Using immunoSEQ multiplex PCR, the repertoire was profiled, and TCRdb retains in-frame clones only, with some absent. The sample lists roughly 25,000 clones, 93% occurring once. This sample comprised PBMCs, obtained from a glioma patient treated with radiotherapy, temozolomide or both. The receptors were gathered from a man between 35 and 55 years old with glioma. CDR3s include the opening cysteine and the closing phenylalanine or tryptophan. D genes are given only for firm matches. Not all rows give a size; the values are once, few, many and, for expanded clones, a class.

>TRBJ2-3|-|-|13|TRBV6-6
CASSYFSGDTQYF
TGTGCCAGCAGTTACTTTAGCGGAGATACGCAGTATTTT
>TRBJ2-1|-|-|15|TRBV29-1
CSVEGVAVAGDEQFF
TGCAGCGTTGAAGGAGTGGCAGTTGCTGGGGATGAGCAGTTCTTC
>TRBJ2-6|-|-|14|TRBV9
CASSRISGANVLTF
TGTGCCAGCAGTAGAATTTCTGGGGCCAACGTCCTGACTTTC
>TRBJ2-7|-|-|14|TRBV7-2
CASSLARGSYEQYF
TGTGCCAGCAGCTTAGCAAGGGGCTCCTACGAGCAGTACTTC
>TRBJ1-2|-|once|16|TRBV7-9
CASSLKDFDRSDGYTF
TGTGCCAGCAGCTTAAAGGACTTCGACAGGTCGGATGGCTACACCTTC
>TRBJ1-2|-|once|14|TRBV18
CASSPLGGDYGYTF
TGTGCCAGCTCACCCCTCGGCGGGGACTATGGCTACACCTTC
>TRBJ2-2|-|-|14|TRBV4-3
CASSLGPSSGELFF
TGCGCCAGCAGCCTGGGGCCTAGTAGTGGGGAGCTGTTTTTT
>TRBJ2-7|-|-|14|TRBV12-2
CASRLALGGYEQYF
TGTGCAAGTCGCTTAGCGCTCGGGGGCTACGAGCAGTACTTC
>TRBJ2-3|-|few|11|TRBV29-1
CSSTGGDTQYF
TGCAGCTCCACCGGCGGGGATACGCAGTATTTT
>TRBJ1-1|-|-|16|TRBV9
CASSVASSFINTEAFF
TGTGCCAGCAGCGTAGCGAGCTCTTTTATTAACACTGAAGCTTTCTTT